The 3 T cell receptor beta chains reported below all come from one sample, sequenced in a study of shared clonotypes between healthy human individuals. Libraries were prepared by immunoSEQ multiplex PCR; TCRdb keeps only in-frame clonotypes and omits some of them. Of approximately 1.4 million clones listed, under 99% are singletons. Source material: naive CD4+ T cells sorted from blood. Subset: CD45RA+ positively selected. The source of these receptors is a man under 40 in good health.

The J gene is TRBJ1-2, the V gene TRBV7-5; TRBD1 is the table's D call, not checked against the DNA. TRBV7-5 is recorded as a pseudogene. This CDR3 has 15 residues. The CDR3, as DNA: TGTGCCAGAAGCCCAAGACAGGGTGGGTTTTGTGGCTACACCTTC. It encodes CARSPRQGGFCGYTF.

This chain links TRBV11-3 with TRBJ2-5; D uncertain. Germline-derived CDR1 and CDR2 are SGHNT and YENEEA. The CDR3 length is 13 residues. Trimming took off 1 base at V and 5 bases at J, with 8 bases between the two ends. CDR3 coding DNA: TGTGCCAGCAGCTTAGGTGCGGCGGAGACCCAGTACTTC. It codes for CASSLGAAETQYF.

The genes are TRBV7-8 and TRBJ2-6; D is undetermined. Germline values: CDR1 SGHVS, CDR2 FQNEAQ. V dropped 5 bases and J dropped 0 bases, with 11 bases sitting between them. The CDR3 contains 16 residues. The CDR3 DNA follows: TGTGCCAGCAGCCCACCCGGAGTCTCTGGGGCCAACGTCCTGACTTTC. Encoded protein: CASSPPGVSGANVLTF.